The next 8 T cell receptor beta chains were all read from a single sample in a study. Amplification of TRBV12-4/TRBJ1-2 clonotypes used adaptor-ligated barcode primers. TCRdb analysed the multiplex PCR reads with MiXCR anew, one entry per CDR3 protein. The sample holds approximately 700 distinct CDR3 sequences, about 30% seen once. The sorted Tregs were CD4+CD25+CD127-/low cells. Sequenced input: tumor-infiltrating Tregs sorted from the breast tumor. The receptors stem from a female donor with breast cancer.

This chain joins TRBV12-3 or TRBV12-4 and TRBJ1-2, with D unresolved. The V gene lost 5 bases and the J gene lost 4 bases, with 17 bases spanning the gap. The CDR3 covers 15 residues. This CDR3 is CASSPGRRVFYGYTF. The CDR3 DNA reads as TGTGCCAGCAGTCCCGGACGGCGGGTTTTCTATGGCTACACCTTC.

This clonotype was observed many times. This sequence joins TRBV12-3 or TRBV12-4 and TRBJ1-2; 10 positions match TRBD1. The CDR3 contains 15 residues. V shed 4 bases, J shed 7 bases, and the junction held 9 bases outside the gene matches. The CDR3 DNA reads as TGTGCCAGCAGTTCGTATTCCGGGACAGGGGCTGGCTACACCTTC. Residues: CASSSYSGTGAGYTF.

In its sample, this clonotype is large (0.1 to 1%). In DNA form, the CDR3 reads TGTGCCAGCAGCCAGGGACAGAGCTATGGCTACACCTTC. Its protein is CASSQGQSYGYTF. V and J are TRBV12-3 or TRBV12-4 and TRBJ1-2, with 7 bases matching TRBD1. V gave up 6 bases and J gave up 4 bases; unmatched junction bases: 5. CDR3 length equals 13 residues.

This clonotype was picked up a small number of times. The CDR3 DNA reads as TGTGCCAGCAGTTCCCGGACAGGGGATGGCTACACCTTC. This codes for CASSSRTGDGYTF. The rearrangement links TRBV12-3 or TRBV12-4 to TRBJ1-2; TRBD1 matches 9 bases. The trim removed 4 bases at V and 6 bases at J, leaving 3 bases unmatched. There are 13 residues in the CDR3.

Within the sample, this clonotype is medium-sized. The chain carries TRBV12-3 or TRBV12-4 and TRBJ1-2; the D is unclear. This CDR3 is 12 amino acids long. The germline V and J ends were trimmed by 7 bases and 8 bases, with 14 bases remaining between them. The CDR3 sequence is CASTLRARGYTF. In nucleotides, the CDR3 is TGTGCCAGCACCCTTCGAGCTAGGGGCTACACCTTC.

Judged by abundance, this clonotype is large (0.1 to 1%). V and J are TRBV12-3 or TRBV12-4 and TRBJ1-2; TRBD1 aligns across 10 bases. The CDR3 covers 13 residues. With 6 bases clipped from V and 5 bases from J, the junction kept 3 bases outside the gene matches. The CDR3 coding sequence is TGTGCCAGCAGCCCGGGACAGGGGTATGGCTACACCTTC. It is translated as CASSPGQGYGYTF.

This clonotype was seen a few times. The V call is TRBV12-3 or TRBV12-4, the J call TRBJ1-2; D is ambiguous. CDR3 length equals 13 residues. V lost 7 bases and J 3 bases, leaving 12 bases between the germline ends. Here the CDR3 DNA reads TGTGCCAGCACCTACGTGACTGACTATGGCTACACCTTC. Amino acid sequence: CASTYVTDYGYTF.

This clonotype is judged medium-sized. The J gene is TRBJ1-2, the V gene TRBV12-3 or TRBV12-4; D is possibly TRBD1 (6 bases). V dropped 2 bases and J dropped 8 bases, with 12 bases sitting between them. There are 13 residues in the CDR3. The CDR3 protein is CASSLRDTGGYTF. In nucleotides, the CDR3 is TGTGCCAGCAGTTTAAGGGACACGGGAGGCTACACCTTC.